The sequence of this TCR beta chain was determined in a study of blood T cell repertoires in COVID-19. Overall study context: COVID-19 samples from acute and convalescent phases originated in the United States, Italy and Spain. From T cells, B-cell-depleted T cells, or PBMCs came the material, which was cDNA or gDNA.

In the original workflow: Researchers report that nucleated cell counts were estimated from reference gene primer amplification. TCRdb's table, derived via immunoSEQ multiplex PCR, lists solely in-frame clones and lacks some. The DNA gave D and trimming, while V, J and clone size come from that table. Of around 220,000 clones detected, 80% to 90% appear once; the ten largest clones hold around 1.5%. Germline CDR1 reads MDHEN; CDR2 reads SYDVKM. With 5 bases clipped from V and 0 bases from J, the junction kept 2 bases outside the gene matches. CDR3 length: 15 residues. The V and J genes are TRBV28 and TRBJ1-5; the match to TRBD1 covers 9 bases. The origin of this receptor is a man younger than 35 with active or convalescent COVID-19. The sample comprised peripheral blood. The CDR3 region is CASSGDRASNQPQHF. In nucleotides, the CDR3 is TGTGCCAGCAGTGGGGACAGGGCTAGCAATCAGCCCCAGCATTTT.